The entry below gives a single T cell receptor beta chain sequence along with its context. The sample comes from a study of T cell responses to AZD1222 COVID-19 vaccine. The protocol was immunoSEQ multiplex PCR, while the TCRdb copy is restricted to in-frame clones and leaves out a portion. Of under 150,000 clones listed, roughly 90% are singletons. This CDR3 is built from 15 residues. Per germline, CDR1 MNHEY and CDR2 SVGAGI. Between the trimmed V and J ends, which lost 7 bases and 8 bases, there was a span of 23 bases. This receptor was obtained from an adult who received the AZD1222 COVID-19 vaccine. This specimen was peripheral blood, taken 28 days after the second AZD1222 dose. V is TRBV6-5 and J is TRBJ1-2; no clear D gene. CDR3 amino acids: CASTLERHIPSGYTF. For the CDR3, the DNA is TGTGCCAGCACTCTCGAAAGGCACATCCCGTCCGGCTACACCTTC.